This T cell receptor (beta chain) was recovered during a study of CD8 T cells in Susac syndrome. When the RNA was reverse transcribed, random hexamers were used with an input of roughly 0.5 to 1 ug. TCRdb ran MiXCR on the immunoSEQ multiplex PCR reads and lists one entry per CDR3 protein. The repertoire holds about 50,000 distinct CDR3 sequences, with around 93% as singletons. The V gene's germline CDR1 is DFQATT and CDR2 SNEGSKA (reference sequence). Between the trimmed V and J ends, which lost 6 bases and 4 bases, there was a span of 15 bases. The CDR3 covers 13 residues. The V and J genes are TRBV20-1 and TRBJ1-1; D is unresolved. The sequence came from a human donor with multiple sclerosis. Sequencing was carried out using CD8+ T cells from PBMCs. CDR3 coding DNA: TGCAGTGCCGTCTTCGGGGAAGTCACTGAAGCTTTCTTT. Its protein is CSAVFGEVTEAFF.